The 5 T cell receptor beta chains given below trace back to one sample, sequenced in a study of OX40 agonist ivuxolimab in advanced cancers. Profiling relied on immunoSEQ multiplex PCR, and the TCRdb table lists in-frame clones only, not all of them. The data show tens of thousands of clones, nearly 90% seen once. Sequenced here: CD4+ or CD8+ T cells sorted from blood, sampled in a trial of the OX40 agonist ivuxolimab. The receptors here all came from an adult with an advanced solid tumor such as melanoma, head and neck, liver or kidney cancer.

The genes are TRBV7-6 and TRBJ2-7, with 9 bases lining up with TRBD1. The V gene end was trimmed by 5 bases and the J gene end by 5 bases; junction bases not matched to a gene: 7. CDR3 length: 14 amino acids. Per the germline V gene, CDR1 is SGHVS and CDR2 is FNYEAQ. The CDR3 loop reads CASSVGTGTNEQYF. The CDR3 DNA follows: TGTGCCAGCAGCGTAGGGACAGGGACGAACGAGCAGTACTTC.

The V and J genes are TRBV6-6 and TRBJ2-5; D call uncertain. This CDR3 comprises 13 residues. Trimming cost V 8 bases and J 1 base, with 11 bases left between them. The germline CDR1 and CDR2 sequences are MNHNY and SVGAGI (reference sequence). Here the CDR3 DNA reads TGTGCCAGCGCCTATGGACCCCAAGAGACCCAGTACTTC. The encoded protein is CASAYGPQETQYF.

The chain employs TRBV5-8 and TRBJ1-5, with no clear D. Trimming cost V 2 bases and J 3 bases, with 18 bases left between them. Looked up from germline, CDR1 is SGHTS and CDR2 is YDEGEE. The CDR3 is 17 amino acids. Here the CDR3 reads CASSFGQVGFFNQPQHF. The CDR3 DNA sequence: TGTGCCAGCAGCTTTGGGCAGGTAGGATTTTTCAATCAGCCCCAGCATTTT.

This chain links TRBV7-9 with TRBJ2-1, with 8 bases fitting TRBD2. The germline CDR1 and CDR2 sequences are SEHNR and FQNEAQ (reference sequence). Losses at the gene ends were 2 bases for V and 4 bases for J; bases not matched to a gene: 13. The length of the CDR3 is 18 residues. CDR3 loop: CASSLYGASGSGYNEQFF. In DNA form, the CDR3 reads TGTGCCAGCAGCTTATATGGGGCCAGCGGGAGTGGATACAATGAGCAGTTCTTC.

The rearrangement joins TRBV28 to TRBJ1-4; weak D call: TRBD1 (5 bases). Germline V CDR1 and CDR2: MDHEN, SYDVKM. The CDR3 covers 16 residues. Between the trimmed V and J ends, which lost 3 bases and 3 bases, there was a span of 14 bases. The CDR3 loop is CASSFPGHGSNEKLFF. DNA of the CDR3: TGTGCCAGCAGTTTCCCCGGACATGGCTCTAATGAAAAACTGTTTTTT.